There are a few counts of the clone carrying this T cell receptor (beta chain). Trimming shortened V by 2 bases and J by 5 bases, and 19 bases separated the two germline ends. Germline CDR1 and CDR2: SGDLS and YYNGEE. This CDR3 is 16 amino acids long. TCRdb re-called the RACE reads through MiXCR, storing one row per CDR3 protein. Among 270,000 or so distinct CDR3 sequences listed, 7.5% to 9% were seen once. This entry comes from a study of human T cells and chemical hapten exposure. Study-level information: Diphenylcyclopropenone was applied weekly to patients' scalps across the roughly 23-week study. Alopecia areata, totalis or universalis affected patients, mainly female. How much TCR each sample yielded varied, mostly because pooled library volumes differed slightly.

Described time point: pre-sensitization, week 0. Noted treatment: therapeutic diphenylcyclopropenone sensitization with weekly scalp DPC. Someone pulled total RNA out of unfractionated whole blood. This receptor was identified in a man younger than 30 with alopecia areata. Some clones in this sample may be carry-over from other donors' samples. Sample: whole blood, taken in connection with sensitization to the hapten diphenylcyclopropenone (DPC). The V call is TRBV9, the J call TRBJ2-5; D is unresolved. In DNA, the CDR3 is TGTGCCAGCAGCGTCCGGTTGGGGTTTGGTATGGAGACCCAGTACTTC. Translated: CASSVRLGFGMETQYF.